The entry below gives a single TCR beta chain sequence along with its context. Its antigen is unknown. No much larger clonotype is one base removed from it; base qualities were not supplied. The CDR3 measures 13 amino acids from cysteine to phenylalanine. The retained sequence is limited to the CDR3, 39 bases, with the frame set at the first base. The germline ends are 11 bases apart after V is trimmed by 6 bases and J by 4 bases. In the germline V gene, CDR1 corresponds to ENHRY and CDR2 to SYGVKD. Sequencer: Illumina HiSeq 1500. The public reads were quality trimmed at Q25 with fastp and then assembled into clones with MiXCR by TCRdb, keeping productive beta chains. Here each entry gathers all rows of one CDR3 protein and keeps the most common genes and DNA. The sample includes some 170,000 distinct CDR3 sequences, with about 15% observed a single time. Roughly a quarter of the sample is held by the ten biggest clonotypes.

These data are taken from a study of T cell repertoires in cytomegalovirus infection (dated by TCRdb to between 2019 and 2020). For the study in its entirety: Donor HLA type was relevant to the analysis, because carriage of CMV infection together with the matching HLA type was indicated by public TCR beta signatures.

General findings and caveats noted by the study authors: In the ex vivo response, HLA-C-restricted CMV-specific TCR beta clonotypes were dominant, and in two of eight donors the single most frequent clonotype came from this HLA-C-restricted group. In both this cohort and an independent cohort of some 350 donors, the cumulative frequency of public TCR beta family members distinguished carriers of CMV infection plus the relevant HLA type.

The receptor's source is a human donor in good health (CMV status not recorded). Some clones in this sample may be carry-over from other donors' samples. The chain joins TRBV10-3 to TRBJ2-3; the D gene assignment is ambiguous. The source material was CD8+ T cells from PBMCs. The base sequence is TGTGCCATCAGCCCAGGCCGGGCAGATACGCAGTATTTT. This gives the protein CAISPGRADTQYF.